These T cell receptor beta chains were read from a single sample in a study of CD8+ T cells in alopecia areata. The assay was immunoSEQ multiplex PCR, and TCRdb's table has in-frame clones only and misses some. The sample consists of tens of thousands of clones, approximately 66% of them appearing once. The sample consisted of CD8+ T cells sorted from blood, taken at week 24, from a patient treated with tofacitinib. Source of these receptors: a human donor with alopecia areata. The CDR3 runs from the conserved cysteine through the conserved F or W. Fields, in order: J gene, V gene, clone size, D gene, CDR3 protein, CDR3 DNA. D genes are given only for firm matches. Not all rows give a size; the values are once, few, many and, for expanded clones, a class.

j_gene: TRBJ2-2
v_gene: TRBV6-5
abundance: .
d_gene: .
CDR3aa: CASSLTRTGELFF
CDR3nt: TGTGCCAGCAGTCTAACAAGAACCGGGGAGCTGTTTTTT

j_gene: TRBJ1-5
v_gene: TRBV4-1
abundance: .
d_gene: .
CDR3aa: CASSQDRDTGQPQHF
CDR3nt: TGCGCCAGCAGCCAAGATAGGGATACGGGCCAGCCCCAGCATTTT

j_gene: TRBJ2-1
v_gene: TRBV11-2
abundance: .
d_gene: .
CDR3aa: CASSFSQFEQFF
CDR3nt: TGTGCCAGCAGTTTTAGTCAGTTCGAGCAGTTCTTC

j_gene: TRBJ1-2
v_gene: TRBV27
abundance: .
d_gene: .
CDR3aa: CASNPAGGVGYGYTF
CDR3nt: TGTGCCAGCAACCCTGCCGGGGGGGTCGGCTATGGCTACACCTTC

j_gene: TRBJ2-7
v_gene: TRBV4-1
abundance: .
d_gene: TRBD1
CDR3aa: CASSRDRSSYEQYF
CDR3nt: TGCGCCAGCAGCCGGGACAGAAGCTCCTACGAGCAGTACTTC

j_gene: TRBJ2-5
v_gene: TRBV4-1
abundance: .
d_gene: .
CDR3aa: CASSHRVQETQYF
CDR3nt: TGCGCCAGCAGCCATCGCGTTCAAGAGACCCAGTACTTC

j_gene: TRBJ2-2
v_gene: TRBV29-1
abundance: .
d_gene: .
CDR3aa: CSVERGAGELFF
CDR3nt: TGCAGCGTTGAAAGGGGTGCCGGGGAGCTGTTTTTT

j_gene: TRBJ2-7
v_gene: TRBV6-5
abundance: .
d_gene: TRBD2
CDR3aa: CASSTSGLTYEQYF
CDR3nt: TGTGCCAGCAGTACTAGCGGGCTAACCTACGAGCAGTACTTC

j_gene: TRBJ2-3
v_gene: TRBV7-9
abundance: .
d_gene: .
CDR3aa: CASSPPSGASGLDTQYF
CDR3nt: TGTGCCAGCAGCCCCCCTTCGGGGGCTTCGGGGTTGGATACGCAGTATTTT

j_gene: TRBJ1-4
v_gene: TRBV4-1
abundance: .
d_gene: .
CDR3aa: CASSQFKELDEAKLFF
CDR3nt: TGCGCCAGCAGCCAGTTTAAGGAGTTGGACGAGGCGAAGCTGTTTTTT

j_gene: TRBJ2-5
v_gene: TRBV7-6
abundance: .
d_gene: .
CDR3aa: CASSLERAAGETQYF
CDR3nt: TGTGCCAGCAGCTTAGAACGGGCGGCGGGGGAGACCCAGTACTTC

j_gene: TRBJ1-5
v_gene: TRBV19
abundance: many
d_gene: .
CDR3aa: CATQPWGYSNQPQHF
CDR3nt: TGTGCCACTCAACCCTGGGGGTATAGCAATCAGCCCCAGCATTTT

j_gene: TRBJ2-5
v_gene: TRBV13
abundance: .
d_gene: TRBD2
CDR3aa: CASSLGLARQETQYF
CDR3nt: TGTGCCAGCAGCTTAGGACTAGCGCGCCAAGAGACCCAGTACTTC

j_gene: TRBJ2-5
v_gene: TRBV4-3
abundance: .
d_gene: .
CDR3aa: CASSQIDGTPEETQYF
CDR3nt: TGCGCCAGCAGCCAGATCGACGGGACTCCGGAAGAGACCCAGTACTTC

j_gene: TRBJ2-1
v_gene: TRBV7-7
abundance: .
d_gene: .
CDR3aa: CASSPGGLDEQFF
CDR3nt: TGTGCCAGCAGCCCCGGAGGGTTGGATGAGCAGTTCTTC

j_gene: TRBJ2-7
v_gene: TRBV6-5
abundance: .
d_gene: .
CDR3aa: CASSYSMNEQYF
CDR3nt: TGTGCCAGCAGTTACTCGATGAACGAGCAGTACTTC

j_gene: TRBJ2-3
v_gene: TRBV29-1
abundance: .
d_gene: .
CDR3aa: CSVERGYTDTQYF
CDR3nt: TGCAGCGTTGAACGAGGGTATACAGATACGCAGTATTTT

j_gene: TRBJ1-1
v_gene: TRBV5-1
abundance: .
d_gene: TRBD1
CDR3aa: CASSSARTGYGNTEAFF
CDR3nt: TGCGCCAGCAGCTCTGCCCGGACAGGTTACGGGAACACTGAAGCTTTCTTT

j_gene: TRBJ2-2
v_gene: TRBV6-1
abundance: .
d_gene: TRBD2
CDR3aa: CASSEANGLTSGGPGELFF
CDR3nt: TGTGCCAGCAGTGAAGCTAACGGCCTGACTAGCGGGGGGCCCGGGGAGCTGTTTTTT

j_gene: TRBJ2-5
v_gene: TRBV30
abundance: .
d_gene: .
CDR3aa: CAWEGETQYF
CDR3nt: TGTGCCTGGGAGGGAGAGACCCAGTACTTC

j_gene: TRBJ1-4
v_gene: TRBV25-1
abundance: .
d_gene: TRBD1
CDR3aa: CASSTGTGGAKSNEKLFF
CDR3nt: TGTGCCAGCAGCACCGGGACAGGGGGCGCGAAATCTAATGAAAAACTGTTTTTT

j_gene: TRBJ2-3
v_gene: TRBV29-1
abundance: .
d_gene: TRBD1
CDR3aa: CSVEGNPGQGLTDTQYF
CDR3nt: TGCAGCGTTGAGGGGAATCCGGGACAGGGGCTCACAGATACGCAGTATTTT

j_gene: TRBJ1-4
v_gene: TRBV4-2
abundance: .
d_gene: TRBD1
CDR3aa: CASSPESGRGDEKLFF
CDR3nt: TGTGCCAGCAGCCCGGAGAGTGGCAGGGGGGATGAAAAACTGTTTTTT

j_gene: TRBJ2-7
v_gene: TRBV4-1
abundance: .
d_gene: .
CDR3aa: CASSQPGTPYEQYF
CDR3nt: TGCGCCAGCAGCCAACCCGGGACACCCTACGAGCAGTACTTC

j_gene: TRBJ2-5
v_gene: TRBV6-1
abundance: .
d_gene: .
CDR3aa: CASIRGQETQYF
CDR3nt: TGTGCCAGCATCCGGGGGCAAGAGACCCAGTACTTC

j_gene: TRBJ2-1
v_gene: TRBV11-2
abundance: .
d_gene: .
CDR3aa: CASSLDVGLHNEQFF
CDR3nt: TGTGCCAGCAGCTTAGATGTTGGACTGCACAATGAGCAGTTCTTC

j_gene: TRBJ1-2
v_gene: TRBV4-2
abundance: .
d_gene: TRBD1
CDR3aa: CASSQGDRGERYTF
CDR3nt: TGTGCCAGCAGCCAAGGAGACAGGGGAGAACGCTACACCTTC

j_gene: TRBJ1-5
v_gene: TRBV27
abundance: .
d_gene: TRBD1
CDR3aa: CASRPGTGGGDQPQHF
CDR3nt: TGTGCCAGCAGACCCGGGACAGGGGGAGGCGATCAGCCCCAGCATTTT

j_gene: TRBJ2-1
v_gene: TRBV27
abundance: few
d_gene: .
CDR3aa: CASSLMGPYNEQFF
CDR3nt: TGTGCCAGCAGTCTGATGGGACCCTACAATGAGCAGTTCTTC

j_gene: TRBJ2-2
v_gene: TRBV10-2
abundance: .
d_gene: .
CDR3aa: CASLIRVSNTGELFF
CDR3nt: TGCGCCAGCCTTATCCGGGTCTCGAACACCGGGGAGCTGTTTTTT

j_gene: TRBJ2-7
v_gene: TRBV4-1
abundance: .
d_gene: .
CDR3aa: CASSQTFAPGHRAYEQYF
CDR3nt: TGCGCCAGCAGCCAGACATTCGCTCCGGGACATAGGGCCTACGAGCAGTACTTC

j_gene: TRBJ2-7
v_gene: TRBV29-1
abundance: .
d_gene: TRBD1
CDR3aa: CSVDAGGSYEQYF
CDR3nt: TGCAGCGTTGATGCAGGGGGCTCCTACGAGCAGTACTTC

j_gene: TRBJ2-5
v_gene: TRBV5-6
abundance: .
d_gene: TRBD1
CDR3aa: CASSEGTATQETQYF
CDR3nt: TGTGCCAGCAGCGAAGGGACAGCCACTCAAGAGACCCAGTACTTC

j_gene: TRBJ2-5
v_gene: TRBV2
abundance: .
d_gene: .
CDR3aa: CASSEAERLNQETQYF
CDR3nt: TGTGCCAGCAGTGAGGCAGAACGGCTGAACCAAGAGACCCAGTACTTC

j_gene: TRBJ2-2
v_gene: TRBV6-4
abundance: .
d_gene: .
CDR3aa: CASSGSGISHRRLPGELFF
CDR3nt: TGTGCCAGCAGTGGCTCCGGGATTTCACACCGTCGCCTCCCCGGGGAGCTGTTTTTT

j_gene: TRBJ2-5
v_gene: TRBV7-9
abundance: .
d_gene: TRBD2
CDR3aa: CASSSGLAEETQYF
CDR3nt: TGTGCCAGCAGCTCGGGACTAGCTGAAGAGACCCAGTACTTC

j_gene: TRBJ1-5
v_gene: TRBV6-6
abundance: many
d_gene: .
CDR3aa: CASSPSETQPQHF
CDR3nt: TGTGCCAGCAGCCCCAGCGAGACTCAGCCCCAGCATTTT

j_gene: TRBJ2-1
v_gene: TRBV4-3
abundance: few
d_gene: TRBD2
CDR3aa: CASSQDLGLAGNEQFF
CDR3nt: TGCGCCAGCAGCCAAGATCTGGGACTAGCGGGGAATGAGCAGTTCTTC

j_gene: TRBJ1-2
v_gene: TRBV10-3
abundance: .
d_gene: .
CDR3aa: CAITDGTTGGYTF
CDR3nt: TGTGCCATCACTGACGGGACAACGGGAGGCTACACCTTC

j_gene: TRBJ2-1
v_gene: TRBV4-1
abundance: .
d_gene: .
CDR3aa: CASSQRPGGDNEQFF
CDR3nt: TGCGCCAGCAGCCAGCGGCCAGGGGGGGACAATGAGCAGTTCTTC

j_gene: TRBJ2-5
v_gene: TRBV5-6
abundance: .
d_gene: .
CDR3aa: CASSNQETQYF
CDR3nt: TGTGCCAGCAGCAATCAAGAGACCCAGTACTTC

j_gene: TRBJ1-2
v_gene: TRBV2
abundance: .
d_gene: TRBD1
CDR3aa: CASRATTNSGGQPF
CDR3nt: TGTGCCAGCAGAGCGACAACTAATTCAGGGGGCCAGCCCTTC

j_gene: TRBJ2-1
v_gene: TRBV27
abundance: .
d_gene: TRBD2
CDR3aa: CASRPGTRSGNEQFF
CDR3nt: TGTGCCAGCCGACCCGGGACTAGATCGGGAAATGAGCAGTTCTTC

j_gene: TRBJ1-1
v_gene: TRBV6-1
abundance: .
d_gene: TRBD1
CDR3aa: CASSEASGTVSGTEAFF
CDR3nt: TGTGCCAGCAGTGAAGCGTCGGGGACAGTTTCAGGCACTGAAGCTTTCTTT

j_gene: TRBJ1-4
v_gene: TRBV7-6
abundance: .
d_gene: TRBD1
CDR3aa: CASSTGTGTEKLFF
CDR3nt: TGTGCCAGCAGCACAGGGACAGGGACCGAAAAACTGTTTTTT